The 2 T cell receptor beta chains given below trace back to one sample, sequenced in a study of blood T cells in healthy people across ages. The authors ran a second PCR of about 7 to 11 cycles using a sample-barcoded 5' primer and a J-beta primer mix. TCRdb analysed the 5' RACE reads with MiXCR anew, one entry per CDR3 protein. Of around 670,000 distinct CDR3 sequences in the sample, roughly 30% are singletons; the top ten hold around 16%. Input material: blood. These receptor sequences come from a woman at least 80 years old in good health.

This sequence joins TRBV6-6 and TRBJ2-5; D tentatively fits TRBD1 or TRBD2 (6 bases each). The V gene's germline CDR1 is MNHNY and CDR2 SVGAGI (reference sequence). The length of the CDR3 is 15 residues. V lost 2 bases to trimming and J lost 4 bases, with 14 bases between them. The CDR3 loop reads CASSYPQEGGETQYF. In DNA, the CDR3 is TGTGCCAGCAGTTACCCGCAGGAGGGGGGAGAGACCCAGTACTTC.

This clonotype occurred a few times. The germline gene is not matched at one end of the junction; a read error may be the cause. V usage is TRBV4-3 and J usage is TRBJ2-1; D gene unclear. The CDR3 has 15 residues. The germline V gene encodes CDR1 LGHNA and CDR2 YSLEER. The CDR3 nucleotides are TGCGCCGGCAGCCAAGACCGGGTCGGATACAATGAGCAGTTCTTC. It encodes CAGSQDRVGYNEQFF.